This TCR beta chain was obtained from a study of T cells after posttransplantation cyclophosphamide. Germline CDR1 is SEHNR and CDR2 is FQNEAQ (reference sequence). The CDR3 is 12 amino acids. Unmatched junction bases numbered 4, after V lost 6 bases and J lost 6 bases. The method was immunoSEQ multiplex PCR; TCRdb's version includes in-frame clones alone and lacks a portion of them. Reported are approximately 6,000 clones, none seen only once; the ten largest carry around 23%. Notes on the study in general: Later post-transplant blood repertoires were often dominated by donor CD8+ memory clones. Recipient CMV seropositivity and CMV reactivation strongly tracked TRB clonality.

Sample share makes this clone medium-sized (0.01 to 0.1%). What it binds is unknown. A marrow graft followed busulfan-fludarabine conditioning, with cyclophosphamide on days +3 and +4. V gene TRBV7-9 combines with J gene TRBJ1-1, with TRBD1 identical over 7 bases. Sequences were derived from PBMCs, sampled after allogeneic stem cell transplant with posttransplant cyclophosphamide. The source is a male patient in his sixties or seventies who received an allogeneic stem cell transplant from a related donor, was CMV-positive, and had no GVHD. Part of the T cells may come from the graft donor. The CDR3 here is CASRYRGPEAFF. CDR3 DNA: TGTGCCAGCAGATACAGGGGACCTGAAGCTTTCTTT.